The clone carrying this TCR beta chain was found a few times. Its antigen is not known. These data come from a study of blood T cells in healthy people across ages. Overall study findings and caveats: Per million T cells, the diversity of TCR beta decreased roughly linearly as age advanced. The donors' CMV status was not determined, possibly confounding changes in expanded clonotypes.

Germline V gene data show CDR1 as GTSNPN and CDR2 as SVGIG (reference sequence). This CDR3 has 15 residues. Between the trimmed V and J ends, which lost 1 base and 3 bases, there was a span of 14 bases. Every sample gave at least 5.5 micrograms of total RNA when it was extracted. It was with a sample-barcoded 5' primer and a J-beta primer mix that a second PCR of roughly 6 to 12 cycles was run. Every cDNA molecule carried a tag from a template-switch adaptor bearing 12 random nucleotides. TCRdb called the 5' RACE reads again in MiXCR, with one record for every CDR3 protein. The table records hundreds of thousands of distinct CDR3 sequences, 32% of them present only once.

This sequence joins TRBV30 and TRBJ2-3; possibly TRBD1 for D (5 bases). The specimen was blood. The sequence came from a woman aged 80 or older in good health. The CDR3 reads CAWSEGSAVTDTQYF. CDR3 nucleotides: TGTGCCTGGAGTGAGGGGTCGGCGGTTACAGATACGCAGTATTTT.